These T cell receptor beta chains were read from a single sample in a study of regulatory T cells in long-lasting Graves disease. In TCRdb, the multiplex PCR reads were re-called with MiXCR into one record per CDR3 protein. The sample comprises hundreds of thousands of distinct CDR3 sequences, about 15% of which are singletons, and around 10% rests with the top ten. This sample also appeared in a second study, on T cells in Graves' hyperthyroidism and ophthalmopathy.

The sequenced sample was peripheral blood mononuclear cells (PBMCs), obtained at new diagnosis, from a patient treated with antithyroid drugs. These receptors all stem from a woman aged 30 to 39 with Graves disease. Both conserved end residues are part of each CDR3. Each record gives: D gene, J gene, clone size, V gene, CDR3 DNA, CDR3 protein. D genes are given only for firm matches. The listing skips clone size in some rows; elsewhere it reads once, few, many or a size class.

D gene: -; J gene: TRBJ1-2; clone size: many; V gene: TRBV30; CDR3 DNA: TGTGCCTGGACCCCGGGGGGGGGAAACAACTATGGCTACACCTTC; CDR3 protein: CAWTPGGGNNYGYTF
D gene: TRBD1; J gene: TRBJ2-3; clone size: many; V gene: TRBV27; CDR3 DNA: TGTGCCAGCCGAACGACAGGGGGCGCAGATACGCAGTATTTT; CDR3 protein: CASRTTGGADTQYF
D gene: TRBD2; J gene: TRBJ2-2; clone size: -; V gene: TRBV6-1; CDR3 DNA: TGTGCCAGCAGTGCAGACTCCGGGACTATCACCGGGGAGCTGTTTTTT; CDR3 protein: CASSADSGTITGELFF
D gene: -; J gene: TRBJ2-1; clone size: -; V gene: TRBV9; CDR3 DNA: TGTGCCAGCAGCGGCACCCGCGGCAGCTCCTACAATGAGCAGTTCTTC; CDR3 protein: CASSGTRGSSYNEQFF
D gene: TRBD2; J gene: TRBJ2-1; clone size: many; V gene: TRBV6-1; CDR3 DNA: TGTGCCAGCAAGTATGCTAGCGGGATCGATGAGCAGTTCTTC; CDR3 protein: CASKYASGIDEQFF
D gene: -; J gene: TRBJ1-3; clone size: many; V gene: TRBV3-1; CDR3 DNA: TGTGCCAGCAGCGGGAGCTCTGGAAACACCATATATTTT; CDR3 protein: CASSGSSGNTIYF
D gene: TRBD1; J gene: TRBJ1-5; clone size: few; V gene: TRBV6-1; CDR3 DNA: TGTGCCAGCAGACGAGGGACAGGCGCTAAGCCCCAGCATTTT; CDR3 protein: CASRRGTGAKPQHF
D gene: TRBD2; J gene: TRBJ2-1; clone size: many; V gene: TRBV5-6; CDR3 DNA: TGTGCCAGCAGCCGCCCCGGGGGGACTAATGAGCAGTTCTTC; CDR3 protein: CASSRPGGTNEQFF
D gene: -; J gene: TRBJ1-1; clone size: -; V gene: TRBV6-5; CDR3 DNA: TGTGCCAGCAGTTATGTTCAGGGGCGGAACACTGAAGCTTTCTTT; CDR3 protein: CASSYVQGRNTEAFF
D gene: TRBD1; J gene: TRBJ1-5; clone size: many; V gene: TRBV5-5; CDR3 DNA: TGTGCCAGCAGCTACAGGGGCAGGGATCAGCCCCAGCATTTT; CDR3 protein: CASSYRGRDQPQHF
D gene: TRBD1; J gene: TRBJ1-2; clone size: -; V gene: TRBV30; CDR3 DNA: TGTGCCTGGAGTGCCGGGACAGGCGACTATGGCTACACCTTC; CDR3 protein: CAWSAGTGDYGYTF
D gene: TRBD1; J gene: TRBJ2-7; clone size: -; V gene: TRBV28; CDR3 DNA: TGTGCCAGCAGCCGAACTGGGACAGGGAGTCCCTACGAGCAGTACTTC; CDR3 protein: CASSRTGTGSPYEQYF
D gene: -; J gene: TRBJ2-7; clone size: many; V gene: TRBV5-6; CDR3 DNA: TGTGCCAGCAGCTTGCCCCGTACCGGACTTTCCTACGAGCAGTACTTC; CDR3 protein: CASSLPRTGLSYEQYF
D gene: -; J gene: TRBJ1-5; clone size: many; V gene: TRBV2; CDR3 DNA: TGTGCCAGCAGTGTAGATCAGCCCCAGCATTTT; CDR3 protein: CASSVDQPQHF
D gene: -; J gene: TRBJ1-1; clone size: many; V gene: TRBV15; CDR3 DNA: TGTGCCACCAGAGGCCAAGGTGAAAACACTGAAGCTTTCTTT; CDR3 protein: CATRGQGENTEAFF
D gene: -; J gene: TRBJ2-5; clone size: -; V gene: TRBV10-3; CDR3 DNA: TGTGCCATCAGTGAGTCGTACTTGGGGGGACAGCGGGGACAAGAGACCCAGTACTTC; CDR3 protein: CAISESYLGGQRGQETQYF
D gene: -; J gene: TRBJ2-1; clone size: many; V gene: TRBV29-1; CDR3 DNA: TGCAGCGTTGAAGGACAGTCCTACAATGAGCAGTTCTTC; CDR3 protein: CSVEGQSYNEQFF
D gene: -; J gene: TRBJ2-7; clone size: many; V gene: TRBV7-2; CDR3 DNA: TGTGCCAGCAGCTTCGCCGGCAGGAAGAGCTCCTACGAGCAGTACTTC; CDR3 protein: CASSFAGRKSSYEQYF
D gene: TRBD2; J gene: TRBJ2-2; clone size: -; V gene: TRBV6-5; CDR3 DNA: TGTGCCAGCAGTTCCCTAGCGGGATACACCGGGGAGCTGTTTTTT; CDR3 protein: CASSSLAGYTGELFF
D gene: TRBD1; J gene: TRBJ2-7; clone size: -; V gene: TRBV28; CDR3 DNA: TGTGCCAGCAGTCCCATGACAGGGGGCTATATGTCAGCCATGGGTGGGCAGTACTTC; CDR3 protein: CASSPMTGGYMSAMGGQYF
D gene: TRBD2; J gene: TRBJ2-7; clone size: once; V gene: TRBV19; CDR3 DNA: TGTGCCAGTAGTAGCGGGACTACTTACGAGCAGTACTTC; CDR3 protein: CASSSGTTYEQYF
D gene: -; J gene: TRBJ2-1; clone size: many; V gene: TRBV28; CDR3 DNA: TGTGCGAGCACGGGCGGTAGGACTAAATTCTCCTACAATGAGCAGTTCTTC; CDR3 protein: CASTGGRTKFSYNEQFF
D gene: -; J gene: TRBJ2-6; clone size: -; V gene: TRBV30; CDR3 DNA: TGTGCCTGGGCGAGCTCTGGGGCCAACGTCCTGACTTTC; CDR3 protein: CAWASSGANVLTF
D gene: TRBD2; J gene: TRBJ2-1; clone size: medium-sized; V gene: TRBV28; CDR3 DNA: TGTGCCAGCAGTCCGGTGGGGGGGGGGGAGCAGTTCTTC; CDR3 protein: CASSPVGGGEQFF
D gene: -; J gene: TRBJ2-7; clone size: many; V gene: TRBV20-1; CDR3 DNA: TGCAGTGCGAACTCACGGTCCGCAAGCTCCTACGAGCAGTACTTC; CDR3 protein: CSANSRSASSYEQYF
D gene: -; J gene: TRBJ1-2; clone size: -; V gene: TRBV14; CDR3 DNA: TGTGCCAGCAGCCAAGATAGGAAGGGCAGGGGTAACTATGGCTACACCTTC; CDR3 protein: CASSQDRKGRGNYGYTF
D gene: -; J gene: TRBJ2-7; clone size: -; V gene: TRBV10-3; CDR3 DNA: TGTGCCACCCGGTTTTCCTACGAGCAGTACTTC; CDR3 protein: CATRFSYEQYF
D gene: TRBD1; J gene: TRBJ2-2; clone size: few; V gene: TRBV4-1; CDR3 DNA: TGCGCCAGCAGCAAACACAGGGGTTCCGGGGAGCTGTTTTTT; CDR3 protein: CASSKHRGSGELFF
D gene: -; J gene: TRBJ2-5; clone size: many; V gene: TRBV19; CDR3 DNA: TGTGCCAGTAGTACGAACCACCTGGAGACCCAGTACTTC; CDR3 protein: CASSTNHLETQYF
D gene: TRBD1; J gene: TRBJ2-1; clone size: few; V gene: TRBV19; CDR3 DNA: TGTGCCAGCAGGACAGGGGCGGGAGAGCAGTTCTTC; CDR3 protein: CASRTGAGEQFF
D gene: -; J gene: TRBJ2-7; clone size: few; V gene: TRBV15; CDR3 DNA: TGTGCCACCAGCAGAGCAATTATATTGGAGCAGTACTTC; CDR3 protein: CATSRAIILEQYF
D gene: TRBD2; J gene: TRBJ2-3; clone size: many; V gene: TRBV28; CDR3 DNA: TGTGCCAGCATCCGCCGGGGGGGCACAGATACGCAGTATTTT; CDR3 protein: CASIRRGGTDTQYF
D gene: TRBD1; J gene: TRBJ1-5; clone size: -; V gene: TRBV15; CDR3 DNA: TGTGCCACCAGCGCTCGAGGTGGGCAGGGGGCGCGTCCCCAGCATTTT; CDR3 protein: CATSARGGQGARPQHF
D gene: -; J gene: TRBJ1-1; clone size: -; V gene: TRBV30; CDR3 DNA: TGTGCCTGGACCCTGAGGGGATCTCCCATGAACACCGAAGCTCTCTTT; CDR3 protein: CAWTLRGSPMNTEALF
D gene: TRBD2; J gene: TRBJ2-3; clone size: many; V gene: TRBV29-1; CDR3 DNA: TGCAGCGTTGAGGGGGGGAGTACAGATACGCAGTATTTT; CDR3 protein: CSVEGGSTDTQYF
D gene: -; J gene: TRBJ1-3; clone size: -; V gene: TRBV7-9; CDR3 DNA: TGTGCCAGCAGCTCCAGTTCTTCACTCTCTGGAAACACCATATATTTT; CDR3 protein: CASSSSSSLSGNTIYF
D gene: TRBD2; J gene: TRBJ2-5; clone size: many; V gene: TRBV28; CDR3 DNA: TGTGCCAGCAGGGAGCGCGGGAGTCTAGAGACCCAGTACTTC; CDR3 protein: CASRERGSLETQYF
D gene: -; J gene: TRBJ2-3; clone size: -; V gene: TRBV19; CDR3 DNA: TGTGCCAGTAGTCTGAGGGTTGAACCTACGCAGTATTTT; CDR3 protein: CASSLRVEPTQYF
D gene: -; J gene: TRBJ2-1; clone size: many; V gene: TRBV7-8; CDR3 DNA: TGTGCCAGCAGCTTCCCCCGGGACATCGGGCTGTTCTTC; CDR3 protein: CASSFPRDIGLFF
D gene: -; J gene: TRBJ2-7; clone size: many; V gene: TRBV7-2; CDR3 DNA: TGTGCCAGCAGCCCGTCCGGGGGTGACTACGAGCAGTACTTC; CDR3 protein: CASSPSGGDYEQYF
D gene: TRBD1; J gene: TRBJ2-5; clone size: many; V gene: TRBV20-1; CDR3 DNA: TGCAGTGCTAGGAGGACAGGTCCCGAAGGGACCCAGTACTTC; CDR3 protein: CSARRTGPEGTQYF
D gene: TRBD2; J gene: TRBJ2-7; clone size: few; V gene: TRBV10-3; CDR3 DNA: TGTGCCATCCGGCGGACTAGCGGGACGTACGAGCAGTACTTC; CDR3 protein: CAIRRTSGTYEQYF
D gene: -; J gene: TRBJ2-2; clone size: few; V gene: TRBV7-3; CDR3 DNA: TGTGCCAGCAGCTTCGCCCCGCAGGGAGTTACCGGGGAGCTGTTTTTT; CDR3 protein: CASSFAPQGVTGELFF
D gene: -; J gene: TRBJ2-1; clone size: many; V gene: TRBV30; CDR3 DNA: TGTGCCTGGAGTGTACGAAGTCCCTACAATGAGCAGTTCTTC; CDR3 protein: CAWSVRSPYNEQFF
D gene: -; J gene: TRBJ2-3; clone size: many; V gene: TRBV29-1; CDR3 DNA: TGCAGCGCTAGGACGGCGGAAGGCACAGATACGCAGTATTTT; CDR3 protein: CSARTAEGTDTQYF
D gene: -; J gene: TRBJ1-1; clone size: many; V gene: TRBV15; CDR3 DNA: TGTGCCACCAGCAGACCAGGACAGATGAACACTGAAGCTTTCTTT; CDR3 protein: CATSRPGQMNTEAFF
D gene: -; J gene: TRBJ1-1; clone size: many; V gene: TRBV28; CDR3 DNA: TGTGCCAGCTTTCCCGTGGGGCTTTTGAACACTGAAGCTTTCTTT; CDR3 protein: CASFPVGLLNTEAFF
D gene: TRBD2; J gene: TRBJ2-1; clone size: -; V gene: TRBV7-3; CDR3 DNA: TGTGCCAGCAGCTTAAGCCTAGCGGGGAATGAGCAGTTCTTC; CDR3 protein: CASSLSLAGNEQFF
D gene: TRBD2; J gene: TRBJ2-1; clone size: many; V gene: TRBV20-1; CDR3 DNA: TGCAGTGCTCGCAGCACTAGCGGCATTAGCAATGAGCAGTTCTTC; CDR3 protein: CSARSTSGISNEQFF